This entry features one TCR beta chain sequence. The antigen remains unidentified. This specimen belongs to a study of T cell repertoires in cytomegalovirus infection. Background on the study: Public TCR beta signature analysis indicated the presence of both CMV infection and matching HLA type. Study-level results: The ex vivo response showed dominance by HLA-C-restricted CMV-specific TCR beta clonotypes. Cumulative frequency of public TCR beta families picked out carriers of CMV plus the relevant HLA.

TCRdb passed the reads through MiXCR, listing each CDR3 protein once. Here the sample spans roughly 630,000 distinct CDR3 sequences, roughly 26% being singletons. The V and J ends lost 10 bases and 4 bases respectively, with 16 bases between them. Germline values: CDR1 LNHDA, CDR2 SQIVND (reference sequence). The CDR3 is 13 amino acids. The receptor comes from a human donor in good health (CMV status not recorded). Some clones in this sample may be carry-over from other donors' samples. Material: CD8+ T cells from PBMCs. V is TRBV19 and J is TRBJ1-1; no firm D call. DNA of the CDR3: TGTGCCACCGCCCTCGTAGACCTCACTGAAGCTTTCTTT. Protein sequence: CATALVDLTEAFF.